These 17 T cell receptor beta chains came from one sample sequenced in a study of T cells expressing NK-cell markers. Using the 5' RACE reads, TCRdb records one entry per CDR3 protein without DNA. Recorded for this sample: about 160,000 distinct CDR3 sequences. Material: blood T cells: a sorted CD56 or NKG2C T cell subset, CD4+ or CD8+ T cells, or bulk PBMC T cells (not recorded which). The receptors here all came from a woman between 18 and 69 years old in good health.

J is TRBJ1-5 and V is TRBV6-2 or TRBV6-3. The CDR3 extends over 17 amino acids. Germline lookup yields CDR1 MNHEY and CDR2 SVGEGT. CDR3 loop: CASSPVKRGDFNQPQHF.

The V call is TRBV5-1, the J call TRBJ2-2; there is no DNA to check the TCRdb D call of TRBD1. Looked up from germline, CDR1 is SGHRS and CDR2 is YFSETQ. The CDR3 has 15 residues. This chain's CDR3 is CASSPQGANTGELFF.

The genes are TRBV7-8 and TRBJ2-6; TCRdb calls TRBD2, which cannot be checked without DNA. Germline V CDR1 and CDR2: SGHVS, FQNEAQ. This CDR3 has 17 residues. This chain's CDR3 is CASSAGGGSSGANVLTF.

This chain joins TRBV4-1 and TRBJ2-3; TCRdb designates TRBD1, a call that cannot be tested without DNA. Germline V CDR1 and CDR2: MGHRA, YSYEKL. This CDR3 contains 14 residues. CDR3: CASSHRGPTDTQYF.

This chain joins TRBV4-2 and TRBJ2-5; the TCRdb D gene call, TRBD2, has no DNA to confirm it. CDR3 length equals 14 residues. Germline V lookup: CDR1 LGHNA, CDR2 YNFKEQ. The CDR3 protein is CASSPGRDQETQYF.

The chain carries TRBV4-1 and TRBJ2-3; TCRdb picks TRBD2, but there is no DNA to check that call. CDR1 is MGHRA and CDR2 is YSYEKL in the germline V gene. This CDR3 is built from 16 residues. The CDR3 region is CASSQITAGSTDTQYF.

This chain links TRBV6-5 with TRBJ1-1. Germline V gives CDR1 MNHEY, CDR2 SVGAGI. The CDR3 length is 18 residues. The CDR3 here is CASTPREGLGYMNTEAFF.

The CDR3 sequence: CASSLGMILQETQYF. This sequence joins TRBV7-9 and TRBJ2-5. The CDR3 consists of 15 residues. The germline V gene encodes CDR1 SEHNR and CDR2 FQNEAQ (reference sequence).

The chain has TRBV6-1 and TRBJ2-3; without DNA, the TCRdb call of TRBD1 cannot be checked. This CDR3 has 14 residues. Germline V gene lookup returns CDR1 MNHNS and CDR2 SASEGT. The CDR3 sequence: CASRPGLATDTQYF.

The rearrangement joins TRBV5-1 to TRBJ1-2; there is no DNA to check the TCRdb D call of TRBD1. The CDR3 runs to 16 residues. Per the germline V gene, CDR1 is SGHRS and CDR2 is YFSETQ. The CDR3 is CASSPNTGRKNYGYTF.

V is TRBV30 and J is TRBJ2-2; TCRdb indicates TRBD1, and absent DNA this call remains unverified. Germline lookup yields CDR1 GTSNPN and CDR2 SVGIG (reference sequence). CDR3 length: 14 amino acids. This CDR3 is CAWSPTGEPGELFF.

The chain employs TRBV12-3 or TRBV12-4 and TRBJ1-2; with no DNA, the TCRdb D assignment of TRBD1 cannot be verified. This CDR3 is built from 14 residues. CDR3 sequence: CASRSTGGNYGYTF.

The CDR3 sequence is CASTRLAGALYEQYF. J is TRBJ2-7 and V is TRBV6-1; TCRdb designates TRBD2, a call that cannot be tested without DNA. Germline V CDR1 and CDR2: MNHNS, SASEGT. There are 15 residues in the CDR3.

The rearrangement uses TRBV20-1 and TRBJ2-5; the TCRdb call, TRBD1, lacks DNA for checking. The CDR3 extends over 11 amino acids. Per germline, CDR1 DFQATT and CDR2 SNEGSKA (reference sequence). The CDR3 is CSGRGGAAQYF.

V and J are TRBV2 and TRBJ2-5; TCRdb gives TRBD1 as the D gene, but with no DNA this cannot be confirmed. The CDR3 runs 14 residues. Germline lookup yields CDR1 SNHLY and CDR2 FYNNEI. The CDR3 sequence: CASSPDRVQETQYF.

V is TRBV9 and J is TRBJ2-7; TCRdb's D gene call, TRBD1, goes unchecked for lack of DNA. Germline lookup yields CDR1 SGDLS and CDR2 YYNGEE. The length of the CDR3 is 17 residues. The CDR3 reads CASSVDVSGQGTYEQYF.

The chain recombines TRBV6-5 with TRBJ2-2; TCRdb calls TRBD1, which cannot be checked without DNA. This CDR3 spans 16 amino acids. Germline loops: CDR1 MNHEY, CDR2 SVGAGI. The CDR3 spells CASSLDRANQPGELFF.